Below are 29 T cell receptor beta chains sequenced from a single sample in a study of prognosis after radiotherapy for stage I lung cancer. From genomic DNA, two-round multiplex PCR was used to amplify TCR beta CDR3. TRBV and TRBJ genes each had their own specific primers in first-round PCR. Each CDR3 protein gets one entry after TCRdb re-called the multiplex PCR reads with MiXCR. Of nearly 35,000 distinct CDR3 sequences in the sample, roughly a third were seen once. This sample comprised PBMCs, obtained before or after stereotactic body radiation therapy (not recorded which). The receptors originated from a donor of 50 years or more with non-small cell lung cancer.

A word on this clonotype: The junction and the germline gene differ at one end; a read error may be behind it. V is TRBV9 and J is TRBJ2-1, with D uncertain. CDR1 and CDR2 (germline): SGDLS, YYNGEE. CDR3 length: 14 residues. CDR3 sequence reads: CACSPGPLYNEQFF. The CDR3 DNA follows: TGTGCCTGCAGCCCCGGACCCCTGTACAATGAGCAGTTCTTC.

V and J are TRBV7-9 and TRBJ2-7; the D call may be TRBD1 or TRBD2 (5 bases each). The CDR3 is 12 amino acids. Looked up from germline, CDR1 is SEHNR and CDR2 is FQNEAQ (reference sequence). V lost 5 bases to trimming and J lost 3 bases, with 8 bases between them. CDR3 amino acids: CASSRDLYEQYF. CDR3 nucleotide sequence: TGTGCCAGCAGCCGGGACCTCTACGAGCAGTACTTC.

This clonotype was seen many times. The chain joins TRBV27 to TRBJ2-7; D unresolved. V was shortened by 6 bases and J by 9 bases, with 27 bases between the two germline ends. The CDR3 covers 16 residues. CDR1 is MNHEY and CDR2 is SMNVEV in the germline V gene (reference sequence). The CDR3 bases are TGTGCCAGCAGCCCCGCACGGTTCGAACGTCAGACCTGGCAGTACTTC. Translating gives CASSPARFERQTWQYF.

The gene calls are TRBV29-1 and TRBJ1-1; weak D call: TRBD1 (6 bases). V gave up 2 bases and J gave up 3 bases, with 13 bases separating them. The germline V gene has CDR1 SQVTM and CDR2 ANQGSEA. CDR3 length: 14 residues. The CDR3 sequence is CSVERQRGDTEAFF. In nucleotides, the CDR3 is TGCAGCGTTGAACGGCAAAGGGGGGACACTGAAGCTTTCTTT.

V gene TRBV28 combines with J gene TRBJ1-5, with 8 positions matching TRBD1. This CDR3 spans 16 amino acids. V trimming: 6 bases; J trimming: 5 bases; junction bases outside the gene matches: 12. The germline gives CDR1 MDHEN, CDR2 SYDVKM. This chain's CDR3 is CASRHRGSGGHQPQHF. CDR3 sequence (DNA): TGTGCCAGCAGGCACCGGGGCTCAGGGGGCCATCAGCCCCAGCATTTT.

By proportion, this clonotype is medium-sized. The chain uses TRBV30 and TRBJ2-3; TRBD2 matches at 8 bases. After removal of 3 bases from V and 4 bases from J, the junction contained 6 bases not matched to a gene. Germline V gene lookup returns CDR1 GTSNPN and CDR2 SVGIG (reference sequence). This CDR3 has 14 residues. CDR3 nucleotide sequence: TGTGCCTGGAGCCAGCGGGAGAGGGCAGATACGCAGTATTTT. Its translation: CAWSQRERADTQYF.

The CDR3 reads CATSDQTRSIYNEQFF. The DNA for the CDR3 is TGTGCCACCAGTGATCAGACTAGGAGCATCTACAATGAGCAGTTCTTC. The chain joins TRBV24-1 to TRBJ2-1, with D possibly being TRBD2 (6 bases). V shed 3 bases and J shed 3 bases, with 14 bases lying between them. The length of the CDR3 is 16 residues. Per germline, CDR1 KGHDR and CDR2 SFDVKD.

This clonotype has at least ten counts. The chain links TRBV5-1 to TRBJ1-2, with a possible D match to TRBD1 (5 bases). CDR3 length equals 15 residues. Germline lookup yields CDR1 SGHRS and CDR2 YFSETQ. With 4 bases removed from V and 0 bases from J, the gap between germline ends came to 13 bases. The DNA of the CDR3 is TGCGCCAGCAGCATCGACAGTGCTTCTAACTATGGCTACACCTTC. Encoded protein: CASSIDSASNYGYTF.

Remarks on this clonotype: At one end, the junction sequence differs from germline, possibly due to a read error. In nucleotides, the CDR3 is TGTGCCAGCACCTCGGACGTTAGCAATCAACCCCAGCATTTT. Translated: CASTSDVSNQPQHF. The chain is built from TRBV28 and TRBJ1-5, with no clear D. Germline V gene sequence: CDR1 MDHEN, CDR2 SYDVKM. This CDR3 is built from 14 residues.

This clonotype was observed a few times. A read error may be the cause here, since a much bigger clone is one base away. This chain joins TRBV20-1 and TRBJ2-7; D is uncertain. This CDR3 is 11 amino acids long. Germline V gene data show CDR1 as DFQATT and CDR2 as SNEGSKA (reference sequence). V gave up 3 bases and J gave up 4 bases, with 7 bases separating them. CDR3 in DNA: TGCAGTGCTAGTCGCTGTTACGAGCAGTACTTC. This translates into CSASRCYEQYF.

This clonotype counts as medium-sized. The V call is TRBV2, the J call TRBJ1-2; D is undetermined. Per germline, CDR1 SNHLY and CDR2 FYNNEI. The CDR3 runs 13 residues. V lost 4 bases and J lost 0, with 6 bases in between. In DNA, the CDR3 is TGTGCCAGCAGTGCCGGCCCTAACTATGGCTACACCTTC. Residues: CASSAGPNYGYTF.

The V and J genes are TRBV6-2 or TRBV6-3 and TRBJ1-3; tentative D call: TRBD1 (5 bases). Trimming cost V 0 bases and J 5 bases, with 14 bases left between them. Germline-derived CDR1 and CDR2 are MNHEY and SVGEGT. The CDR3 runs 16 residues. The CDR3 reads CASSYSKGIGRNTIYF. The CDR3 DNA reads TGTGCCAGCAGTTACTCGAAGGGGATCGGCAGAAACACCATATATTTT.

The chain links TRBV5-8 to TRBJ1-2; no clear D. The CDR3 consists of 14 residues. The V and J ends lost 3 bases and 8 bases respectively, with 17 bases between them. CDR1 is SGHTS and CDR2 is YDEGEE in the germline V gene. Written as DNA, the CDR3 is TGTGCCAGCAGCTCCCGGACTGAGACATACGGCTACACCTTC. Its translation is CASSSRTETYGYTF. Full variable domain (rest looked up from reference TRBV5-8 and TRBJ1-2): EAGVTQSPTHLIKTRGQQATLRCSPISGHTSVYWYQQALGLGLQFLLWYDEGEERNRGNFPPRFSGRQFPNYSSELNVNALELEDSALYLCASSSRTETYGYTFGSGTRLTVV.

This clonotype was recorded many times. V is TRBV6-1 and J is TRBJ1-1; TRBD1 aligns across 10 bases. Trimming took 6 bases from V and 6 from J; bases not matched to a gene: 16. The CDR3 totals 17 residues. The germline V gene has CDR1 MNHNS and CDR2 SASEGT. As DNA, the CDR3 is TGTGCCAGCAGATTAGGGGACAGGGGTCAGCCTTTTTCTGAAGCTTTCTTT. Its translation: CASRLGDRGQPFSEAFF.

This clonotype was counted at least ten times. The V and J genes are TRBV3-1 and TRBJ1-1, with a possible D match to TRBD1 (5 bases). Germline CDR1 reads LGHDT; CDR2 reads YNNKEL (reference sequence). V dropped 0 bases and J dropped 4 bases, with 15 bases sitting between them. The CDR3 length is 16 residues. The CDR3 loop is CASSQERHRRGTEAFF. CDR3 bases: TGTGCCAGCAGCCAAGAACGCCACCGGAGGGGCACTGAAGCTTTCTTT.

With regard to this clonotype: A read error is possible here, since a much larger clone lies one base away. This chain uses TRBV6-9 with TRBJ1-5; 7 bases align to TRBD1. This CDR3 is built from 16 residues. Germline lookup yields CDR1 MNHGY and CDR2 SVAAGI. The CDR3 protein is CAGSYRETGPNQTQHF. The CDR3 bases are TGTGCCGGCAGTTACCGCGAGACAGGGCCCAATCAGACCCAGCATTTT.

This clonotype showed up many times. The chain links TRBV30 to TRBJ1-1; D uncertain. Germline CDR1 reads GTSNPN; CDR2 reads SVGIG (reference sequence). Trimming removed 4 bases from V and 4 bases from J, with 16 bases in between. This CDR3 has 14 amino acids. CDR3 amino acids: CAWMSLPTITEAFF. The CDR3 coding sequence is TGTGCCTGGATGTCGCTACCTACAATCACTGAAGCTTTCTTT.

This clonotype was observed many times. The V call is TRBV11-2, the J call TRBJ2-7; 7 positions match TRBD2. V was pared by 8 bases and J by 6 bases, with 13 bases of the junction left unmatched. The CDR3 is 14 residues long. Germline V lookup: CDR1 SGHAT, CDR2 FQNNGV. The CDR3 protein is CASLGGRAITEQYF. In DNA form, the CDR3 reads TGTGCCAGCTTGGGAGGGAGGGCGATAACCGAGCAGTACTTC.

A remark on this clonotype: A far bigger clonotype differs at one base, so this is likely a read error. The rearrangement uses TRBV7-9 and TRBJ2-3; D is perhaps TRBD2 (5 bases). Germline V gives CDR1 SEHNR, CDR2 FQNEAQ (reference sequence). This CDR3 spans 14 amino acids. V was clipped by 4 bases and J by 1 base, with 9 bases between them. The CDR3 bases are TGTGCCAGCAGCTCCAGACTATGCACAGATACGCAGTATTTT. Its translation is CASSSRLCTDTQYF.

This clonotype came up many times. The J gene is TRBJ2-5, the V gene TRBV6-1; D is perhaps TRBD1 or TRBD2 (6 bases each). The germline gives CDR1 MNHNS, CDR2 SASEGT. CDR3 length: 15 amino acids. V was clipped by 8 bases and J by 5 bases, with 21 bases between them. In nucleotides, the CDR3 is TGTGCCAGCCGCCCGGGGTCGGGGGCCACGGAGACCCAGTACTTC. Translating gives CASRPGSGATETQYF.

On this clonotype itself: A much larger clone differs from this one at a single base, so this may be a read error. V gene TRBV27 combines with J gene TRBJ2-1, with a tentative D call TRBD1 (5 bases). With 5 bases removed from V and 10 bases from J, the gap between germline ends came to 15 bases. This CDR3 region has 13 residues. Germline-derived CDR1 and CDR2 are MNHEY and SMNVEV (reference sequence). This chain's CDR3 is CASSQRARVEQFF. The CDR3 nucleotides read TGTGCCAGCAGTCAACGGGCCAGGGTGGAGCAGTTCTTC.

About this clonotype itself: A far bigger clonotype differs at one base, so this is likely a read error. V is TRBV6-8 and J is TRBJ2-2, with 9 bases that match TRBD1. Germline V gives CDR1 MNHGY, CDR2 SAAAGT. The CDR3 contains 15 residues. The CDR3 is CASHEWTGATVELFF. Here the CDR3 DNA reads TGTGCCAGCCACGAGTGGACAGGGGCGACCGTGGAGCTGTTTTTT.

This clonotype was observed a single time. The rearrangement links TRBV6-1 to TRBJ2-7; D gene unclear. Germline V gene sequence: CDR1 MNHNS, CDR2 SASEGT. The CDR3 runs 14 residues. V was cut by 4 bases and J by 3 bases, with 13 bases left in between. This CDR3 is CASSVLLSLYEQYF. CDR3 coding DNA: TGTGCCAGCAGTGTCCTTTTGTCGCTCTACGAGCAGTACTTC.

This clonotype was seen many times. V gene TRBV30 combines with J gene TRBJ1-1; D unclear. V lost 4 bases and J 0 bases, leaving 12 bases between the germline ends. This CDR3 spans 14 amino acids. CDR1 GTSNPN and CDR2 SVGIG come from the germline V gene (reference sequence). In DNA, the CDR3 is TGTGCCTGGACTCCGGGATTCATGAACACTGAAGCTTTCTTT. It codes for CAWTPGFMNTEAFF. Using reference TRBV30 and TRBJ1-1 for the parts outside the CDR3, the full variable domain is SQTIHQWPATLVQPVGSPLSLECTVEGTSNPNLYWYRQAAGRGLQLLFYSVGIGQISSEVPQNLSASRPQDRQFILSSKKLLLSDSGFYLCAWTPGFMNTEAFFGQGTRLTVV.

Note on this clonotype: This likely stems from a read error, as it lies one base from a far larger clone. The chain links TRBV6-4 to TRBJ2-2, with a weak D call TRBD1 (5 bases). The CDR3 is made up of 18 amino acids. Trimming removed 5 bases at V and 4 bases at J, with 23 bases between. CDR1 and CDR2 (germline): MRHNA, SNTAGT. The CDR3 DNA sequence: TGTGCCAGCAGTTACGGAGAGAGGTGGGGCCGGAGCACCGGGGAGCTGTTTTTT. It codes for CASSYGERWGRSTGELFF.

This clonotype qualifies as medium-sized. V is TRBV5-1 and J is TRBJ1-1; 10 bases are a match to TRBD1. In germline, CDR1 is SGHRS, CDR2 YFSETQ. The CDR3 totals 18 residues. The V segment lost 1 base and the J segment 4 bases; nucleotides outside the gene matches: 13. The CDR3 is CASSLYKTGGAAATEAFF. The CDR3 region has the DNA TGCGCCAGCAGCTTGTATAAGACAGGGGGCGCAGCTGCCACTGAAGCTTTCTTT.

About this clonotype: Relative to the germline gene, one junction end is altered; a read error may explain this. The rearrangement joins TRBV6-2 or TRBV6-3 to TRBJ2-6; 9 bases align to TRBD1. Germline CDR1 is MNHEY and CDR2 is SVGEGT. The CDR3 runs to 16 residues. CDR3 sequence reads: CSSSLQGARGANVLTF. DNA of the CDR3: TGTTCCAGCAGTTTACAGGGGGCGAGAGGGGCCAACGTCCTTACTTTC.

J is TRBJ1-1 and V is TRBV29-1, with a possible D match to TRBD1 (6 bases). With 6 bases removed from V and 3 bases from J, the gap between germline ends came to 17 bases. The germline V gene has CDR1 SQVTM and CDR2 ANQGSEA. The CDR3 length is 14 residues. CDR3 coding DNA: TGCAGCGTCTCCCGGGGGGCGATTCACACTGAAGCTTTCTTT. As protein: CSVSRGAIHTEAFF.

CDR3 residues: CASSVGHESYGYTF. The CDR3 coding sequence is TGCGCCAGCAGCGTGGGACATGAGAGCTATGGCTACACCTTC. The chain links TRBV5-1 to TRBJ1-2, with D perhaps TRBD1 (6 bases). The CDR3 covers 14 residues. V gave up 4 bases and J gave up 4 bases, with 14 bases separating them. From germline, CDR1 is SGHRS and CDR2 YFSETQ.